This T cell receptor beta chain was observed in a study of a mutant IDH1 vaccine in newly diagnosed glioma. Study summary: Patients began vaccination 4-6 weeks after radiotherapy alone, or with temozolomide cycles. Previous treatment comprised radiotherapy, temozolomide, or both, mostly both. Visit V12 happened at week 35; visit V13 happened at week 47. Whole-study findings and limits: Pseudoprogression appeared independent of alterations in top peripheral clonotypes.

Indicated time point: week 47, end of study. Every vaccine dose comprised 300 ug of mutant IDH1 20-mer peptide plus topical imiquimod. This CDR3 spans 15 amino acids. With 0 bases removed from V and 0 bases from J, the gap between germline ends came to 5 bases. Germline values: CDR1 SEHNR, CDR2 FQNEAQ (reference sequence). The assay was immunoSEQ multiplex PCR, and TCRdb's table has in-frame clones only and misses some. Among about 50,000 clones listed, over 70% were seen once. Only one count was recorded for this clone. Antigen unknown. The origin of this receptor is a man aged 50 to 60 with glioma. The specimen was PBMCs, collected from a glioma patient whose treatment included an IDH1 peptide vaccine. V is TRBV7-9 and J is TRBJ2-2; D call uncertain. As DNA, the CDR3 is TGTGCCAGCAGCTTAGCGGCAGCGAACACCGGGGAGCTGTTTTTT. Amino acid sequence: CASSLAAANTGELFF.